Presented here are 7 T cell receptor beta chains from one specimen sequenced in a study of T-cell memory formation after mild COVID-19 (dated by TCRdb to the early 2020s). Receptor amplification or capture employed 5' RACE. TCRdb shows the sequencer as Illumina NovaSeq 6000. TCRdb ran its own pipeline on the public reads, namely fastp trimming at Q25 and MiXCR clone calling, and kept in-frame beta chains. Every CDR3 protein is listed once, alongside the most common genes and DNA of its rows. In all, the sample holds roughly 35,000 distinct CDR3 sequences, and around 21% of those were seen once. The top ten constitute roughly 1.4% of the sample. Sequencing was performed on PBMCs or a T cell subset sorted from them (not recorded which). These receptors all stem from an adult who had mild COVID-19 (a few samples of this study predate the infection). The sample titles of this study are shuffled in the database, so cell type and time point are left out.

This clonotype was picked up many times. The chain combines TRBV29-1 with TRBJ2-5; 9 bases line up with TRBD1. CDR1 and CDR2 (germline): SQVTM, ANQGSEA. V shed 4 bases, J shed 5 bases, and the junction held 8 bases outside the gene matches. This CDR3 region has 14 residues. The CDR3 DNA reads as TGCAGCGTTGTCTTGGGACAGGGTTCCGAGACCCAGTACTTC. Its protein is CSVVLGQGSETQYF.

This clonotype was counted at least ten times. This chain connects TRBV12-3 or TRBV12-4 to TRBJ1-1; 8 positions agree with TRBD1. Unmatched junction bases numbered 7, after V lost 6 bases and J lost 7 bases. This CDR3 is 13 amino acids long. DNA for the CDR3: TGTGCCAGCAGCGTTGACAGGGGATATGAAGCTTTCTTT. Protein product: CASSVDRGYEAFF.

In the case of this clonotype: With a much larger clone just one base away, this may be a read error. The chain couples TRBV6-6 to TRBJ2-2; TRBD2 might be the D (6 bases). This CDR3 is built from 15 residues. Germline-derived CDR1 and CDR2 are MNHNY and SVGAGI (reference sequence). The V end lost 1 base, the J end lost 7 bases, and 13 bases lay between the germline ends. The CDR3 spells CASSYFGGQIGELFF. Written as DNA, the CDR3 is TGTGCCAGCAGTTACTTCGGGGGTCAAATCGGGGAGCTGTTTTTT.

The rearrangement uses TRBV19 and TRBJ2-7; 9 nucleotides align to TRBD2. Germline CDR1 is LNHDA and CDR2 is SQIVND (reference sequence). The junction had 7 bases not matched to a gene; V was cut back by 5 bases and J by 2 bases. CDR3 size: 15 residues. DNA for the CDR3: TGTGCCAGTAGTGCCCGAGCGGGAGGTGCCTACGAGCAGTACTTC. It encodes CASSARAGGAYEQYF. The full variable domain, completed using reference TRBV19 and TRBJ2-7, is DGGITQSPKYLFRKEGQNVTLSCEQNLNHDAMYWYRQDPGQGLRLIYYSQIVNDFQKGDIAEGYSVSREKKESFPLTVTSAQKNPTAFYLCASSARAGGAYEQYFGPGTRLTVT.

The chain employs TRBV4-1 and TRBJ1-2; D gene uncertain. Trimming took 0 bases from V and 8 from J, leaving 16 bases between them. Germline values: CDR1 MGHRA, CDR2 YSYEKL. This CDR3 region has 15 residues. The CDR3 nucleotides are TGCGCCAGCAGCCAAGATCTTATCACGGCCACGGGCTACACCTTC. This gives the protein CASSQDLITATGYTF.

This clonotype was picked up many times. The V call is TRBV20-1, the J call TRBJ1-4; D not certain. V lost 0 bases, J lost 0 bases, and 17 bases lay in between. The V gene's germline CDR1 is DFQATT and CDR2 SNEGSKA (reference sequence). This CDR3 is 18 amino acids long. CDR3 in DNA: TGCAGTGCTAGAGATCGGCTCAGCCCCGGTGCAACTAATGAAAAACTGTTTTTT. This gives the protein CSARDRLSPGATNEKLFF.

This clonotype was counted many times. The V call is TRBV7-3, the J call TRBJ2-3; 8 bases agree with TRBD2. V lost 1 base to trimming and J lost 0 bases; unmatched junction nucleotides: 12. The CDR3 contains 19 residues. The germline V gene has CDR1 SGHTA and CDR2 FQGTGA. CDR3 nucleotides: TGTGCCAGCAGCTTAAACCCCGTGGGTAGCGGGACTAGCACAGATACGCAGTATTTT. It yields the protein CASSLNPVGSGTSTDTQYF.